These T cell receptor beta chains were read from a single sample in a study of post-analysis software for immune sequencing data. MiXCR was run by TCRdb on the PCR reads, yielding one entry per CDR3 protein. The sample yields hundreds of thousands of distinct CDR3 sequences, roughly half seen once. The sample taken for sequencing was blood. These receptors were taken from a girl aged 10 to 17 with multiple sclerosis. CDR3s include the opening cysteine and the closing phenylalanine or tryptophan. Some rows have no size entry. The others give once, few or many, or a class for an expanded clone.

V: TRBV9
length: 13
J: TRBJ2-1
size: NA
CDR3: CASSPGPGDEQFF

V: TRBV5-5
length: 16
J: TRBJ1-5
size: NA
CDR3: CASSSDRGVSNQPQHF

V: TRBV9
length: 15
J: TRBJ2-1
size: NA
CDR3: CASSPSGTPLDEQFF

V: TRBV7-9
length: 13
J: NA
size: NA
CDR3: CASSWDVKNIQYF

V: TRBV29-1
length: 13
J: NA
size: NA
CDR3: CSVAQGAQNEQYF

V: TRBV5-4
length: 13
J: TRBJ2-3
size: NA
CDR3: CASSLDLAGTQYF

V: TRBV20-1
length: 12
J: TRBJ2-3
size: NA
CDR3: CSARDATDTQYF

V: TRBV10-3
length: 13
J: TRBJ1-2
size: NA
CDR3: CAISESLKDGYTF

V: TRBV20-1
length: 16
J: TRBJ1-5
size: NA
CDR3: CSARASGKQSNQPQHF

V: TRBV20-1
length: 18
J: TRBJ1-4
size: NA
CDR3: CSAVARPGPQSTNEKLFF

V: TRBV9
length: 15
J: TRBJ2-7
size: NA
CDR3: CASSVGHRNSYEQYF

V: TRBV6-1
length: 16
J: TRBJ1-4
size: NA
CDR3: CASSEPRAATNEKLFF

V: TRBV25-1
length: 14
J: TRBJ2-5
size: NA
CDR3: CASSEYMTVETQYF

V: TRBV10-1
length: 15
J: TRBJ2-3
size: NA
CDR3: CASSDEAGVKDAQYF

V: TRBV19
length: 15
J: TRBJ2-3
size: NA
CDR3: CASSFTSGSEDTQYF

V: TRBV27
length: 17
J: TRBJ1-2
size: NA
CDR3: CASSFRLGNLFNYGYTF

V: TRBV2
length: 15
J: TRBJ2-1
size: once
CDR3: CASSNGQGPYNEQFF

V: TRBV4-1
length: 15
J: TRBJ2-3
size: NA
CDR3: CASSQPAASTDTQYF

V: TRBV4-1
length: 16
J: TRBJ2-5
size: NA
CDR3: CASSQGTRGLEETQYF

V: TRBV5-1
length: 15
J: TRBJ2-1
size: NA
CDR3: CASSVAGDLYNEQFF

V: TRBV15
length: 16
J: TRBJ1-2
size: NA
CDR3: CATSREGQPRNYGYTF

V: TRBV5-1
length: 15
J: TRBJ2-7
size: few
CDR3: CASSVSRDSPYEQYF

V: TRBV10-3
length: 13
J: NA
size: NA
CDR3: CAISEPGTYEQYF

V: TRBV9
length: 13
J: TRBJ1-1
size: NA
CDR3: CASSVAVNTEAFF

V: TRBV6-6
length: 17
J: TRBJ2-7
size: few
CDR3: CASSYPPLAAHSYEQYF

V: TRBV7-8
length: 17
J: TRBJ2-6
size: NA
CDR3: CASSFPGEPSGANVLTF